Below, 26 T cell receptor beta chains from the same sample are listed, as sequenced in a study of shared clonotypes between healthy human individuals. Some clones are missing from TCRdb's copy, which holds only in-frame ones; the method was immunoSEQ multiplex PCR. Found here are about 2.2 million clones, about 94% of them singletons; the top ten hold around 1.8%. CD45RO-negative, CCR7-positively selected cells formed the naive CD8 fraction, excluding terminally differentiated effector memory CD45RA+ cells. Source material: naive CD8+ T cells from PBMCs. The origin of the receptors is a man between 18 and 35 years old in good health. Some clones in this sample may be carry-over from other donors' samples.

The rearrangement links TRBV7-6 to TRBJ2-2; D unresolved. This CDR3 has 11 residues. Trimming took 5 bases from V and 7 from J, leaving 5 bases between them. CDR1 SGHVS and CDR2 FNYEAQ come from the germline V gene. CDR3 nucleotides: TGTGCCAGCAGCCCGGTCGGGGAGCTGTTTTTT. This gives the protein CASSPVGELFF.

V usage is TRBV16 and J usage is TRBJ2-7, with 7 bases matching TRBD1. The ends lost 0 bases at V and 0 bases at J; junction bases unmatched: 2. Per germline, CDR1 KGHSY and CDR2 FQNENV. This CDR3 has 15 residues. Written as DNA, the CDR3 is TGTGCCAGCAGCCAATCCCGGGACAGCTCCTACGAGCAGTACTTC. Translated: CASSQSRDSSYEQYF.

The CDR3 region is CASSTTKTGDQETQYF. In DNA, the CDR3 is TGTGCCAGCAGCACTACGAAGACAGGGGACCAAGAGACCCAGTACTTC. The chain carries TRBV9 and TRBJ2-5, with TRBD1 matching 8 bases. The CDR3 has 16 residues. Germline lookup yields CDR1 SGDLS and CDR2 YYNGEE. With V trimmed by 4 bases and J by 0 bases, 8 bases remained unmatched.

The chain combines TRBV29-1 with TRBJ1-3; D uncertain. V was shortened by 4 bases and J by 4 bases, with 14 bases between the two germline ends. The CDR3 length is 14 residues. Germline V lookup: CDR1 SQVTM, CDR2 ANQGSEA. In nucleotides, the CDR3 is TGCAGCGTTGGGACGACTGAAGGAGGAAACACCATATATTTT. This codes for CSVGTTEGGNTIYF.

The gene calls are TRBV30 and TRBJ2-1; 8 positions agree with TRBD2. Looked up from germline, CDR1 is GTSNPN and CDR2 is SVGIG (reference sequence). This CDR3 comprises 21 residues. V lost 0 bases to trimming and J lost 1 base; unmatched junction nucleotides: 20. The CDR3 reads CAWSVEGIRGGVRRSYNEQFF. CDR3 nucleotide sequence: TGTGCCTGGAGTGTAGAGGGTATCCGGGGGGGAGTTCGTAGATCCTACAATGAGCAGTTCTTC.

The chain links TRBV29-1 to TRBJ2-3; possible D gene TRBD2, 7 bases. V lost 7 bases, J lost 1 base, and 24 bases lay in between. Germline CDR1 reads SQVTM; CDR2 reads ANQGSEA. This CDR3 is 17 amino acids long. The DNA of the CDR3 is TGCAGCGCTCCCCCAGGGGAGGGCTTGGGGCGCACAGATACGCAGTATTTT. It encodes CSAPPGEGLGRTDTQYF.

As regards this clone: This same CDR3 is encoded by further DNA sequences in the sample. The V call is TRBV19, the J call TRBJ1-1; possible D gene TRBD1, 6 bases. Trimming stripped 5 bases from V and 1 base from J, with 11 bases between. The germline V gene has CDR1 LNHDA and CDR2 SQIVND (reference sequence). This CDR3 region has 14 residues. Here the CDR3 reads CASSSRTANTEAFF. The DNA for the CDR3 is TGTGCCAGTAGTTCCCGGACAGCGAACACTGAAGCTTTCTTT.

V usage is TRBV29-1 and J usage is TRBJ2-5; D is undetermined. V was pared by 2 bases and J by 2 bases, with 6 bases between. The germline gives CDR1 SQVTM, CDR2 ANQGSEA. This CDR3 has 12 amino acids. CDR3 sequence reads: CSVETEQETQYF. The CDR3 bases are TGCAGCGTTGAAACTGAGCAAGAGACCCAGTACTTC.

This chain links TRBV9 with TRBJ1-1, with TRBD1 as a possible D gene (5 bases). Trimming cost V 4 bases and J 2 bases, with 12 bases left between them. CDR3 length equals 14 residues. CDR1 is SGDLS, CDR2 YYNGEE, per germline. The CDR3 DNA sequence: TGTGCCAGCAGCCCGACAGCGATTAACACTGAAGCTTTCTTT. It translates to CASSPTAINTEAFF.

CDR3 amino acids: CASSPTGGATEAFF. In DNA, the CDR3 is TGCGCCAGCAGCCCGACAGGGGGCGCGACTGAAGCTTTCTTT. The V gene is TRBV5-1, the J gene TRBJ1-1, with 10 bases matching TRBD1. Germline V lookup: CDR1 SGHRS, CDR2 YFSETQ. The CDR3 runs 14 residues. Trimming removed 4 bases from V and 5 bases from J; junction bases left unmatched: 5.

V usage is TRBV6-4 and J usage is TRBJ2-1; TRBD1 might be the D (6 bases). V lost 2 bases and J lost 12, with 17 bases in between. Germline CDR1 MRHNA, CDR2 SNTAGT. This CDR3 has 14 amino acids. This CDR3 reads CASSDRGLRKPQFF. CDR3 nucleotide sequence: TGTGCCAGCAGTGACAGGGGGTTACGAAAACCGCAGTTCTTC.

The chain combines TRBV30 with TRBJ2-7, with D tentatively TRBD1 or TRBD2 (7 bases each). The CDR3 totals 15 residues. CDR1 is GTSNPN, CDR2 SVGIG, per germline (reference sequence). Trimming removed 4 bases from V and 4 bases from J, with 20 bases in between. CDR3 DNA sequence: TGTGCCTGGAACCAGAGGGGCAGGGGGGGTTACGAGCAGTACTTC. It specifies CAWNQRGRGGYEQYF.

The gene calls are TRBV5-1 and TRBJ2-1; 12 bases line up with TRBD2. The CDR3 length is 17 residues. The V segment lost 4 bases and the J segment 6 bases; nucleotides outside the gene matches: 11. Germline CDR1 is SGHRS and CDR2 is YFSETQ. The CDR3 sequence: CASSPLTSGGLTNEQFF. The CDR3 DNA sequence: TGCGCCAGCAGCCCCTTGACTAGCGGGGGCCTTACCAATGAGCAGTTCTTC.

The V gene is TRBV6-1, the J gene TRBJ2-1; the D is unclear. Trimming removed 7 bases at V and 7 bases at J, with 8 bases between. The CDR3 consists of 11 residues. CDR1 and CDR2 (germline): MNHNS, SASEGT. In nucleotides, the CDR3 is TGTGCCAGCACTGACTGGAATGAGCAGTTCTTC. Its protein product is CASTDWNEQFF.

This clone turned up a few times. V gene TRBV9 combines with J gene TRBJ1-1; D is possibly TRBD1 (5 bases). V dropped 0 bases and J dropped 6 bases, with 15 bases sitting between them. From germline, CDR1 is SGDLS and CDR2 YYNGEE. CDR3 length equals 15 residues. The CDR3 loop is CASSVAGREDAEAFF. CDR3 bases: TGTGCCAGCAGCGTAGCGGGCAGGGAAGACGCTGAAGCTTTCTTT.

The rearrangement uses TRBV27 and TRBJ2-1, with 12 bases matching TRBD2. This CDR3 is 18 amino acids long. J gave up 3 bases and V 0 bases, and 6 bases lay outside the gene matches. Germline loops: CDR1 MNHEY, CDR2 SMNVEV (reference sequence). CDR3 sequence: CASSLSGVGLAGYNEQFF. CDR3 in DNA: TGTGCCAGCAGTTTATCAGGAGTGGGACTAGCGGGCTACAATGAGCAGTTCTTC.

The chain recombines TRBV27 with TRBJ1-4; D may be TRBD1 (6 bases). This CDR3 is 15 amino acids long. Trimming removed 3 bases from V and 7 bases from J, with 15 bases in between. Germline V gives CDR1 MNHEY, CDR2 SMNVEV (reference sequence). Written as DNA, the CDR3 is TGTGCCAGCAGTTTGTTGGGGGGGGCGACTGAAAAACTGTTTTTT. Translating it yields CASSLLGGATEKLFF.

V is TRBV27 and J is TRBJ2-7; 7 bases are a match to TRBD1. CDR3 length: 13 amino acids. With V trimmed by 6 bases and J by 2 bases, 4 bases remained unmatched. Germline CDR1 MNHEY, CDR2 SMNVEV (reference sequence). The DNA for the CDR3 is TGTGCCAGCAGCCAGACAGGGCCCTACGAGCAGTACTTC. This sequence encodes CASSQTGPYEQYF.

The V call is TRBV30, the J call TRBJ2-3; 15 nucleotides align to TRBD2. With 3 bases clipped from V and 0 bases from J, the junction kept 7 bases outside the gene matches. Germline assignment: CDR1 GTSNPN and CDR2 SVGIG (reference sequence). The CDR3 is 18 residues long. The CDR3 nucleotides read TGTGCCTGGAGCGGGACTAGCGGGAGGATCCGTAGCACAGATACGCAGTATTTT. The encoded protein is CAWSGTSGRIRSTDTQYF. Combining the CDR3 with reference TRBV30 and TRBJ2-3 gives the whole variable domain SQTIHQWPATLVQPVGSPLSLECTVEGTSNPNLYWYRQAAGRGLQLLFYSVGIGQISSEVPQNLSASRPQDRQFILSSKKLLLSDSGFYLCAWSGTSGRIRSTDTQYFGPGTRLTVL.

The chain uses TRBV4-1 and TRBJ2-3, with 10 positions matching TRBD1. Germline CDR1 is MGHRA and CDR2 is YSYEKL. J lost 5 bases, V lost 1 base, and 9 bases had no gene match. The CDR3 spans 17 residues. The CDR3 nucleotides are TGCGCCAGCAGCCAAGCTCGACAGGGGGCGGTAGGAGATACGCAGTATTTT. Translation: CASSQARQGAVGDTQYF.

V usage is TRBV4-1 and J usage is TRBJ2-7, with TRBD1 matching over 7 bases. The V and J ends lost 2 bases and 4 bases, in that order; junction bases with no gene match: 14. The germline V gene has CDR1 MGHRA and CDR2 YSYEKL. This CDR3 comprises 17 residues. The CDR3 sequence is CASSQSTGTERLYEQYF. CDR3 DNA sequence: TGCGCCAGCAGCCAATCCACGGGGACAGAGCGCCTGTACGAGCAGTACTTC.

DNA for the CDR3: TGTGCCAGTAGTATGGCGGGACCCAACACCGGGGAGCTGTTTTTT. This codes for CASSMAGPNTGELFF. This chain links TRBV19 with TRBJ2-2, with a possible D match to TRBD2 (6 bases). This CDR3 is 15 amino acids long. Trimming left V 3 bases short and J 2 bases short, with 10 bases between. Looked up from germline, CDR1 is LNHDA and CDR2 is SQIVND (reference sequence).

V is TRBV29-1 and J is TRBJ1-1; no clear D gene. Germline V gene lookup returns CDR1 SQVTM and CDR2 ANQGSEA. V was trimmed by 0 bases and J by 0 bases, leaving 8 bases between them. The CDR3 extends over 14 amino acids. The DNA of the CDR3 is TGCAGCGTTGAAGATATTGAAATGAACACTGAAGCTTTCTTT. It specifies CSVEDIEMNTEAFF.

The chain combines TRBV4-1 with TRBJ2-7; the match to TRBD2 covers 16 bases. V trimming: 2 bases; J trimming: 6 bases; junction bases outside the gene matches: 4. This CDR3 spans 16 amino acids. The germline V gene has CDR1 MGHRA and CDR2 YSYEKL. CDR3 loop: CASSQPGLAGGAEQYF. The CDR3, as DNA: TGCGCCAGCAGCCAACCGGGACTAGCGGGAGGGGCCGAGCAGTACTTC.

The CDR3 DNA reads as TGTGCCAGCACCGCGGGGCGGAGCTCCTACAATGAGCAGTTCTTC. It specifies CASTAGRSSYNEQFF. The chain links TRBV27 to TRBJ2-1; tentatively, D is TRBD2 (6 bases). Germline V gene lookup returns CDR1 MNHEY and CDR2 SMNVEV (reference sequence). Between the trimmed V and J ends, which lost 7 bases and 0 bases, there was a span of 13 bases. This CDR3 is built from 15 residues.

Written as DNA, the CDR3 is TGCGCCAGCAGCTGGGACCCCCGGGGCCACAATGAGCAGTTCTTC. Amino acids: CASSWDPRGHNEQFF. The chain links TRBV5-1 to TRBJ2-1; the D call may be TRBD1 or TRBD2 (5 bases each). The germline V and J ends were trimmed by 3 bases and 5 bases, with 15 bases remaining between them. CDR1 is SGHRS, CDR2 YFSETQ, per germline. This CDR3 has 15 residues.